The clone carrying this T cell receptor beta chain was observed a few times. This entry is derived from a study of early T cells in non-severe SARS-CoV-2 infection. At the level of the study: Chains were not paired, and sequencing was done on bulk RNA from unsorted whole blood.

V was clipped by 5 bases and J by 2 bases; unmatched bases: 7. In germline, CDR1 is DFQATT, CDR2 SNEGSKA (reference sequence). This CDR3 is 15 amino acids long. Individual cDNA molecules were tagged with unique molecular identifiers. Each CDR3 protein is one row after TCRdb ran MiXCR on the 5' RACE reads. The table lists more than 50,000 distinct CDR3 sequences, 15% of them singletons. The receptor comes from an adult who was a healthcare worker with PCR-confirmed SARS-CoV-2 infection or an uninfected control (not recorded which). V gene TRBV20-1 combines with J gene TRBJ2-7, with TRBD2 matching over 12 bases. The specimen was whole blood, collected at baseline. CDR3 residues: CSAGLGLAGTYEQYF. The CDR3 nucleotides are TGCAGTGCTGGCCTAGGACTAGCGGGAACCTACGAGCAGTACTTC.